One sample yielded the 16 T cell receptor beta chains listed below, sequenced in a study of T cells in Graves' hyperthyroidism and ophthalmopathy. The investigators amplified TCR beta CDR3 regions from RNA transcripts. The TCR CDR3 first-round RT-PCR relied on the HTBI primer set. TCRdb ran MiXCR on the multiplex PCR reads and lists one entry per CDR3 protein. The top ten clones hold over 15% of a sample with 600,000 to 850,000 distinct CDR3 sequences, around a sixth of them seen once. The sequenced sample was blood. The origin of the receptors is a woman in her fifties or sixties with Graves' hyperthyroidism that later progressed to Graves' ophthalmopathy.

This clonotype occurred many times. This chain uses TRBV12-3 or TRBV12-4 with TRBJ1-1; D ambiguous. This CDR3 has 12 amino acids. V was shortened by 8 bases and J by 0 bases, with 7 bases between the two germline ends. CDR3 coding DNA: TGTGCCAGCCGTCTTGTGAACACTGAAGCTTTCTTT. Translating it yields CASRLVNTEAFF.

This chain links TRBV7-6 with TRBJ2-1, with TRBD2 identical over 7 bases. The CDR3 has 17 residues. The ends lost 1 base at V and 2 bases at J; junction bases unmatched: 8. Germline values: CDR1 SGHVS, CDR2 FNYEAQ. The DNA for the CDR3 is TGTGCCAGCAGCTTAGGCGGGCGGGGGAACCCCTACAATGAGCAGTTCTTC. Protein: CASSLGGRGNPYNEQFF.

V is TRBV5-8 and J is TRBJ1-5; D not certain. Germline V gene lookup returns CDR1 SGHTS and CDR2 YDEGEE. The germline V and J ends were trimmed by 0 bases and 3 bases, with 10 bases remaining between them. The CDR3 spans 15 residues. The CDR3 reads CASSLDPVYNQPQHF. The CDR3 nucleotides read TGTGCCAGCAGCTTGGACCCGGTGTACAATCAGCCCCAGCATTTT.

The rearrangement links TRBV13 to TRBJ2-6, with D unresolved. V gave up 2 bases and J gave up 0 bases, with 5 bases separating them. The length of the CDR3 is 15 residues. Germline lookup yields CDR1 PRHDT and CDR2 FYEKMQ (reference sequence). The CDR3 region is CASSLPHSGANVLTF. The CDR3 bases are TGTGCCAGCAGCTTACCCCACTCTGGGGCCAACGTCCTGACTTTC.

This clonotype has at least ten counts. The genes are TRBV12-3 or TRBV12-4 and TRBJ2-5; D is ambiguous. CDR3 length: 13 amino acids. The germline V and J ends were trimmed by 3 bases and 4 bases, with 9 bases remaining between them. The CDR3 region is CASSFSQAETQYF. The CDR3 DNA sequence: TGTGCCAGCAGTTTTTCCCAGGCAGAGACCCAGTACTTC.

The chain has TRBV12-3 or TRBV12-4 and TRBJ1-4; D is unresolved. The ends were cut back, 6 bases at V and 0 bases at J, with 11 bases in the middle. There are 15 residues in the CDR3. The CDR3 nucleotides are TGTGCCAGCAGCCCCTTCTATGCAACTAATGAAAAACTGTTTTTT. As protein: CASSPFYATNEKLFF.

There are many counts of this clonotype. The V gene is TRBV29-1, the J gene TRBJ2-1; the D is unclear. V was pared by 3 bases and J by 4 bases, with 10 bases between. There are 13 residues in the CDR3. Germline values: CDR1 SQVTM, CDR2 ANQGSEA. The CDR3 reads CSVEVSRYNEQFF. The CDR3, as DNA: TGCAGCGTTGAGGTTTCTAGATACAATGAGCAGTTCTTC.

At least ten counts were recorded for this clonotype. V and J are TRBV20-1 and TRBJ1-2; 8 nucleotides align to TRBD1. The CDR3 length is 14 residues. With 2 bases clipped from V and 5 bases from J, the junction kept 7 bases outside the gene matches. Per the germline V gene, CDR1 is DFQATT and CDR2 is SNEGSKA (reference sequence). The CDR3 loop is CSARSTGALYGYTF. In DNA form, the CDR3 reads TGCAGTGCTAGATCGACAGGGGCCCTGTATGGCTACACCTTC.

This clonotype was recorded many times. The V gene is TRBV3-1, the J gene TRBJ1-1, with 7 positions matching TRBD1. Germline CDR1 LGHDT, CDR2 YNNKEL (reference sequence). This CDR3 spans 12 amino acids. V shed 3 bases, J shed 7 bases, and the junction held 2 bases outside the gene matches. CDR3 nucleotide sequence: TGTGCCAGCAGCCACAGGGGGAGTGAAGCTTTCTTT. It encodes CASSHRGSEAFF.

This clonotype was recorded at least ten times. The chain combines TRBV3-1 with TRBJ2-1, with TRBD2 matching over 11 bases. The CDR3 is 16 residues long. Unmatched junction bases numbered 10, after V lost 4 bases and J lost 8 bases. CDR1 and CDR2 (germline): LGHDT, YNNKEL (reference sequence). Here the CDR3 reads CASSRPYGTSGDEQFF. The CDR3 DNA reads as TGTGCCAGCAGCCGACCATACGGGACTAGCGGCGATGAGCAGTTCTTC.

CDR3 DNA: TGTGCCAGCACCCCAAGGAAGCGGGGAGTCTACAATGAGCAGTTCTTC. Translating it yields CASTPRKRGVYNEQFF. The chain links TRBV6-1 to TRBJ2-1, with 7 bases lining up with TRBD2. Germline V gene lookup returns CDR1 MNHNS and CDR2 SASEGT. The CDR3 covers 16 residues. With V trimmed by 7 bases and J by 3 bases, 12 bases remained unmatched.

This clonotype was detected ten times or more. The chain combines TRBV3-1 with TRBJ1-1, with D perhaps TRBD1 (5 bases). The V gene's germline CDR1 is LGHDT and CDR2 YNNKEL (reference sequence). V shed 1 base and J shed 2 bases, with 14 bases lying between them. The CDR3 totals 16 residues. The CDR3 here is CASSQARGHPNTEAFF. CDR3 nucleotide sequence: TGTGCCAGCAGCCAAGCTCGAGGACACCCAAACACTGAAGCTTTCTTT.

This clonotype showed up many times. CDR3 sequence reads: CASLAGGTDTQYF. The CDR3 nucleotides read TGTGCCAGCCTAGCGGGGGGCACAGATACGCAGTATTTT. The gene calls are TRBV13 and TRBJ2-3; the match to TRBD2 covers 10 bases. CDR3 length: 13 amino acids. Per germline, CDR1 PRHDT and CDR2 FYEKMQ (reference sequence). The trim removed 8 bases at V and 1 base at J, leaving 0 bases unmatched.

The V call is TRBV5-1, the J call TRBJ1-2, with 11 bases lining up with TRBD1. This CDR3 spans 16 amino acids. Germline V gene lookup returns CDR1 SGHRS and CDR2 YFSETQ. J was trimmed by 1 base and V by 4 bases; bases with no gene match: 6. Written as DNA, the CDR3 is TGCGCCAGCAGCGGGGGGACAGGGGGAAATAACTATGGCTACACCTTC. Amino acids: CASSGGTGGNNYGYTF. Combining the CDR3 with reference TRBV5-1 and TRBJ1-2 gives the whole variable domain KAGVTQTPRYLIKTRGQQVTLSCSPISGHRSVSWYQQTPGQGLQFLFEYFSETQRNKGNFPGRFSGRQFSNSRSEMNVSTLELGDSALYLCASSGGTGGNNYGYTFGSGTRLTVV.

This clonotype has ten or more counts. The chain combines TRBV11-3 with TRBJ2-5, with D perhaps matching TRBD1 (6 bases). The CDR3 extends over 14 amino acids. V dropped 5 bases and J dropped 1 base, with 11 bases sitting between them. Germline V gives CDR1 SGHNT, CDR2 YENEEA. CDR3 bases: TGTGCCAGCAGCCCTGGGACAACCCAAGAGACCCAGTACTTC. It translates to CASSPGTTQETQYF.

Ten or more counts support this clonotype. The rearrangement joins TRBV6-1 to TRBJ2-3; perhaps TRBD1 as D (6 bases). V was shortened by 6 bases and J by 3 bases, with 19 bases between the two germline ends. The CDR3 is 16 amino acids. CDR1 is MNHNS, CDR2 SASEGT, per germline. The CDR3 spells CASSPTGLGLTDTQYF. In DNA form, the CDR3 reads TGTGCCAGCAGCCCAACAGGGCTTGGGCTAACAGATACGCAGTATTTT.